One sample yielded the 4 T cell receptor beta chains listed below, sequenced in a study of vaccination and CD4 T cells after COVID-19. TCRdb reanalysed the PCR reads using MiXCR and keeps one entry per CDR3 protein. The table records around 37,000 distinct CDR3 sequences, about 34% of them present only once. The time point here: late sampling 161 to 241 days after vaccination in a few convalescent patients. The starting material was CD4+ T cells from blood, obtained about 7 months after SARS-CoV-2 vaccination. The receptors were gathered from a human donor who had recovered from COVID-19.

This chain joins TRBV6-1 and TRBJ1-5; D is ambiguous. This CDR3 spans 16 amino acids. V lost 6 bases, J lost 0 bases, and 15 bases lay in between. Germline CDR1 and CDR2: MNHNS and SASEGT. In nucleotides, the CDR3 is TGTGCCAGCAGCCAGAGCGGGAGTTATAGCAATCAGCCCCAGCATTTT. Translated, it gives CASSQSGSYSNQPQHF.

This clonotype showed up just a few times. The chain is built from TRBV6-5 and TRBJ2-1, with 7 bases lining up with TRBD2. Germline V gene data show CDR1 as MNHEY and CDR2 as SVGAGI. V gave up 0 bases and J gave up 3 bases; unmatched junction bases: 8. This CDR3 spans 17 amino acids. This CDR3 reads CASSYSSGTNNYNEQFF. CDR3 nucleotides: TGTGCCAGCAGTTACTCGTCCGGGACTAATAACTACAATGAGCAGTTCTTC.

This chain links TRBV15 with TRBJ1-6; TRBD1 matches 9 bases. Germline-derived CDR1 and CDR2 are LNHNV and YYDKDF (reference sequence). The CDR3 has 15 amino acids. The J segment lost 7 bases and the V segment lost 3 bases, leaving 4 bases of the junction unmatched. CDR3 amino acids: CATSRAGTGNSPLHF. The CDR3 nucleotides are TGTGCCACCAGCAGGGCCGGGACAGGGAATTCACCCCTCCACTTT.

CDR3 sequence: CASSLPYNEQFF. The CDR3 DNA reads as TGTGCCAGTAGTCTACCGTACAATGAGCAGTTCTTC. The V call is TRBV19, the J call TRBJ2-1; D remains unclear. V lost 5 bases to trimming and J lost 4 bases, with 6 bases between them. The CDR3 spans 12 residues. The germline V gene encodes CDR1 LNHDA and CDR2 SQIVND (reference sequence).